This T cell receptor beta chain stems from a study of CD8+ T cells in alopecia areata (dated by TCRdb to the late 2010s). Background on the whole study: The treated patients took part in an open-label pilot trial in which moderate-to-severe alopecia areata was treated with oral tofacitinib at 5 to 10 mg twice daily. Patients stayed on tofacitinib for 6 to 18 months and then had 6 months of follow-up off drug so that delayed response and recurrence could be assessed. For the treated patients, the SALT score, which quantifies what percentage of scalp surface area is affected, served as the measure of disease severity. High-throughput TCRbeta sequencing was used to examine T cell clonal expansion in alopecia areata in both the C3H/HeJ mouse model and human patients. In humans, TCRbeta sequencing was performed on scalp tissue and on sorted CD4+ and CD8+ peripheral blood T cells from healthy controls and from patients with patchy or totalis/universalis alopecia areata. Tofacitinib-treated patients had biopsies at baseline and at 4 and 24 weeks of treatment, with a later scalp biopsy in several patients. Scalp clonality was compared across normal scalp (n=4), patchy alopecia areata scalp (n=8), and alopecia totalis/universalis scalp (n=8). RNA came from the PAXgene miRNA kit for fixed scalp, the miRNeasy kit for PBMCs, and the RNeasy kit for mouse skin. TCRbeta CDR3 regions were amplified by immunoSEQ multiplex PCR using 35 Vbeta forward and 13 Jbeta reverse primers.

As for this clone: This receptor's antigen is unknown. Qualities for individual bases were not recorded, and no much larger clone is one base off.

Its CDR3 holds 16 amino acids, cysteine through phenylalanine. Only the CDR3 part of the read is kept: 48 bases, read in frame from the first base. The germline V gene supplies CDR1 SNHLY and CDR2 FYNNEI. The trim is 4 bases for V and 7 bases for J, with a gap of 20 bases between the germline ends. In the paper's terms, the treatment or condition label means: oral pan-JAK inhibitor, 5-10 mg twice daily. Peripheral blood and lesional scalp punch biopsies were obtained from patients with alopecia areata. PBMCs were isolated by density centrifugation and stained for CD3, CD4 and CD8, after which CD4+ and CD8+ T cells were sorted on a FACSAria. General conclusions and limits of the study: During tofacitinib treatment, many expanded lesional clones stuck around in both scalp and blood, and this persistence may partly explain why relapse happens after treatment is stopped. Resident alphabeta T cells in normal human skin are also sequenced, complicating scalp TCR repertoire analysis, unlike mouse skin dominated by gammadelta T cells. Because the treated cohort was small and included a single nonresponder, larger studies are needed to assess links between baseline CD8+ expansion and response. TCR sequences shared between patients were less clear than in mice, possibly partly because of HLA diversity in the patient population. With tofacitinib, both scalp clonality and the number of expanded CD8+ clones among the top 100 scalp clones went down significantly. Compared with normal scalp, lesional scalp had higher clonality and more expanded CD8+ clones, particularly in alopecia totalis/universalis, a pattern that suggests antigenic drive.

The protocol used for the library was the immunoSEQ multiplex PCR assay. RNA was extracted from all samples and reverse transcribed into cDNA, which served as template for TCR sequencing. First-strand cDNA was synthesized with SuperScript III using a 2:1 mix of oligo-dT and random hexamers. Amplification bias was assessed with a synthetic immune receptor repertoire, and residual bias was removed computationally. On the study's bioinformatics: After raw reads were preprocessed to remove errors, the CDR3 was defined following IMGT conventions as running from the conserved cysteine to phenylalanine. To get clonality, Shannon entropy was normalized by log2 of the number of productive unique TCRs and the result was subtracted from 1. Whether each scalp clone was CD4 or CD8 was inferred by checking scalp TCRbeta sequences against the CD4 and CD8 repertoires from sorted blood. The immuneACCESS repertoire file appears here via TCRdb, limited to in-frame rearrangements. These files lack a portion of the clones; in checked studies, under half of the deficit traces to unresolved V genes, and the cause of the others is not known. V, J and clone size reflect that table, while D and trimming were determined from the DNA. This sample has 200,000 to 250,000 clones in its table, and 35% to 45% of those were observed once. Roughly 0.5% of the sample rests with the top ten.

The source is a human donor with alopecia areata. The V gene is TRBV2 and the J gene is TRBJ2-1; a weak D assignment points to TRBD1 (6 bases agree). The source was CD4+ T cells sorted from blood, collected at approximately week 30, from a patient treated with tofacitinib. The CDR3 protein: CASSAGGAGVSNEQFF. The sequenced DNA: TGTGCCAGCAGTGCTGGGGGCGCTGGGGTCTCTAATGAGCAGTTCTTC. Reference TRBV2 and TRBJ2-1 genes cover what lies past the CDR3, so the full variable domain is EPEVTQTPSHQVTQMGQEVILRCVPISNHLYFYWYRQILGQKVEFLVSFYNNEISEKSEIFDDQFSVERPDGSNFTLKIRSTKLEDSAMYFCASSAGGAGVSNEQFFGPGTRLTVL.